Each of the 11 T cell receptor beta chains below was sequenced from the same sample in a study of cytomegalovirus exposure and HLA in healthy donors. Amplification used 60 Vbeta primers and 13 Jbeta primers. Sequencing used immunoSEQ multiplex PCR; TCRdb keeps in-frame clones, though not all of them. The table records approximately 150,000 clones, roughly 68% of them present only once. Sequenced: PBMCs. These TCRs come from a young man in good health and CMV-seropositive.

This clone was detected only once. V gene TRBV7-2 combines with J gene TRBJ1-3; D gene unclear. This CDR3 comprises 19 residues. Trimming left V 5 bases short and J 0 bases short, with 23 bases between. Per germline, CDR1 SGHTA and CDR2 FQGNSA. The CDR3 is CASSPRAAWEESSGNTIYF. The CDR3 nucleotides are TGTGCCAGCAGCCCCCGGGCGGCGTGGGAGGAGAGCTCTGGAAACACCATATATTTT.

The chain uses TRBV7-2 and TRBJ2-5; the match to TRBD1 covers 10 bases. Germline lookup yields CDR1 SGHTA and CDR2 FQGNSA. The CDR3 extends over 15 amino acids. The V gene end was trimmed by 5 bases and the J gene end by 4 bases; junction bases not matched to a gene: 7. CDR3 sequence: CASSHQRDRGETQYF. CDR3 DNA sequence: TGTGCCAGCAGCCACCAGAGGGACAGGGGAGAGACCCAGTACTTC.

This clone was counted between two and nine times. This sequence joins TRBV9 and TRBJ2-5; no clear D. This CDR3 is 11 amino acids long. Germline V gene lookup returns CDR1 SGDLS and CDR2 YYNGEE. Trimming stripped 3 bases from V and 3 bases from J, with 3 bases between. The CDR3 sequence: CASSGEETQYF. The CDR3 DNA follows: TGTGCCAGCAGCGGCGAAGAGACCCAGTACTTC.

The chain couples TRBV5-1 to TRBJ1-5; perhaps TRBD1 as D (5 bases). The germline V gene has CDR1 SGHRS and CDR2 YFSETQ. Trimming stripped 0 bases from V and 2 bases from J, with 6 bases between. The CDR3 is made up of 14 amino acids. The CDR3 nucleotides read TGCGCCAGCAGCTTGGTCAGGGGCAATCAGCCCCAGCATTTT. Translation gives CASSLVRGNQPQHF.

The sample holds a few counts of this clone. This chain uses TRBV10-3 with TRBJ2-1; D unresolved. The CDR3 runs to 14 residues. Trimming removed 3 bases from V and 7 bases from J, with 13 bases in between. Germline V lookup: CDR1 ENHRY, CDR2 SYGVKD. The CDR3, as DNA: TGTGCCATCAGTGATCTAGGAGTTTGGAATGAGCAGTTCTTC. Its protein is CAISDLGVWNEQFF.

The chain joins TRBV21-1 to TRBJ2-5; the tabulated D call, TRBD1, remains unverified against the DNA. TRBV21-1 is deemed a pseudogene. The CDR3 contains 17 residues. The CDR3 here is CASSKDEGQVRRETQYF. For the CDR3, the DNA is TGTGCCAGCAGCAAAGACGAAGGACAGGTACGTCGAGAGACCCAGTACTTC.

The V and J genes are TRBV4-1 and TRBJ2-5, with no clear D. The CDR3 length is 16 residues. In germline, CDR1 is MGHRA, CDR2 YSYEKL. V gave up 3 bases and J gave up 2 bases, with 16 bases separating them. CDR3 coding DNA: TGCGCCAGCAGCCAGGATGGTACAGACCTACAAGAGACCCAGTACTTC. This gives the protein CASSQDGTDLQETQYF.

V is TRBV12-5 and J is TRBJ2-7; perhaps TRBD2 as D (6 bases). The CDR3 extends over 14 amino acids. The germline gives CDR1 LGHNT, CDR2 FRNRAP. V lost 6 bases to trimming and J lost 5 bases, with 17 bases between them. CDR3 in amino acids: CASGRDLLGDEQYF. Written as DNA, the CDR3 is TGTGCTAGTGGCCGGGACTTGCTGGGGGACGAGCAGTACTTC.

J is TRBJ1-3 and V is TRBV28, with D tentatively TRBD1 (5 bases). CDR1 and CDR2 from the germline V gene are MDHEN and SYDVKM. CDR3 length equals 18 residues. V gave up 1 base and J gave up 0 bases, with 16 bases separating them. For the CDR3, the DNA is TGTGCCAGCAGTTTATCCTACGGGGGGTCCGTCTCTGGAAACACCATATATTTT. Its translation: CASSLSYGGSVSGNTIYF.

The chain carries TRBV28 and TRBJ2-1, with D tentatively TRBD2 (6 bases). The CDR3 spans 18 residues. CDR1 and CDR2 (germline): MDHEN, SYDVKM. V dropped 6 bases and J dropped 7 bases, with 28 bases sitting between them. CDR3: CASSTTSLSFKNRNEQFF. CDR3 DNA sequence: TGTGCCAGCAGCACCACTAGCCTTAGCTTTAAAAACAGGAATGAGCAGTTCTTC.

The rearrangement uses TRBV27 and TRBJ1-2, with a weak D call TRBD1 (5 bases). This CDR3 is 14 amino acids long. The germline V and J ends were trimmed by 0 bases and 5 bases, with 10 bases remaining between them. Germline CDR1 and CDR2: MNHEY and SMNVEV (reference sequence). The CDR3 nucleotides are TGTGCCAGCAGTTTATCCCCTTCAGGGTATGGCTACACCTTC. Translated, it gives CASSLSPSGYGYTF.